This entry is about one T cell receptor (beta chain). These data are taken from a study of blood T cell repertoires in COVID-19. Study-wide context: Both acute and convalescent COVID-19 samples were obtained from the United States, Italy and Spain.

The CDR3 is 15 amino acids. After removal of 4 bases from V and 6 bases from J, the junction contained 10 bases not matched to a gene. The germline V gene has CDR1 MDHEN and CDR2 SYDVKM. TCRdb's copy holds only in-frame clones and misses some; the assay was immunoSEQ multiplex PCR. Of roughly 54,000 clones listed, 80% to 90% were seen once; the top ten hold 25% to 30%. The chain joins TRBV28 to TRBJ2-7, with TRBD1 matching 9 bases. The sequencing sample was made of peripheral blood. The receptor's source is a human donor in a cohort sampled during active COVID-19. The chain's CDR3 is CASSSPGQGESEQYF. CDR3 bases: TGTGCCAGCAGTTCGCCGGGACAGGGCGAGAGCGAGCAGTACTTC.